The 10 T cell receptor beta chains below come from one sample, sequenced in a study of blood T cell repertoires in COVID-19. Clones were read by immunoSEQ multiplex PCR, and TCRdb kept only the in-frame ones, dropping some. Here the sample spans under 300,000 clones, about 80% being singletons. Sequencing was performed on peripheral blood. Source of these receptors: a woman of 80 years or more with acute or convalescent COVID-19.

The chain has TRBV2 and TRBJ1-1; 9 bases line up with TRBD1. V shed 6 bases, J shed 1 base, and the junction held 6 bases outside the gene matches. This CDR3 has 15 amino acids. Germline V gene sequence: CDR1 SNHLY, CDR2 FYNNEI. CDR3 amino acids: CASSEQGASNTEAFF. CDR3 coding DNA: TGTGCCAGCAGCGAACAGGGGGCGTCGAACACTGAAGCTTTCTTT.

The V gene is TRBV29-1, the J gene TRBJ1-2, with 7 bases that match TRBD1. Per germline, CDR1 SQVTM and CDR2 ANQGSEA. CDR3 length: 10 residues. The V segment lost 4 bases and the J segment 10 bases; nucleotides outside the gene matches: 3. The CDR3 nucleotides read TGCAGCGTTGCCGAGGGGGCCTACACCTTC. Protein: CSVAEGAYTF.

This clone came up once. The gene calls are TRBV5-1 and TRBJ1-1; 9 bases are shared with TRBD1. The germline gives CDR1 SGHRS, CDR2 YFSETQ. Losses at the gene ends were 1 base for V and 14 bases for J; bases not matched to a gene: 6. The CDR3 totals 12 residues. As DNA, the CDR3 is TGCGCCAGCAGCTTGCCCGGGACAGGGCGATTCTTT. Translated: CASSLPGTGRFF.

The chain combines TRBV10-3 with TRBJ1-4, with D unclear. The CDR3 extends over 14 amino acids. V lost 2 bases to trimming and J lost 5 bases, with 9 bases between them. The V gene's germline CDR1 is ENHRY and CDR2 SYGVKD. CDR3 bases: TGTGCCATCAGTGAGAGCGGGTGGAATGAAAAACTGTTTTTT. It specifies CAISESGWNEKLFF.

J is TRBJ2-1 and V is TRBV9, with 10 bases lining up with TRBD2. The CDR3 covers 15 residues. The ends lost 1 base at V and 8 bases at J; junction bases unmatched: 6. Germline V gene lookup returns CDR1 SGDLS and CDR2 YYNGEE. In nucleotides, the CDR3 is TGTGCCAGCAGCGTAAGTAGCGGGGGGATAGATGAGCAGTTCTTC. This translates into CASSVSSGGIDEQFF.

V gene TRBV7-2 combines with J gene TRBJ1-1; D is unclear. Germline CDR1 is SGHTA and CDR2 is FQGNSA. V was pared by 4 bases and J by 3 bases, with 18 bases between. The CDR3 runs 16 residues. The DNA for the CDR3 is TGTGCCAGCAGCTCTCAGCCAGTGCTGGGCCACACTGAAGCTTTCTTT. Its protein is CASSSQPVLGHTEAFF.

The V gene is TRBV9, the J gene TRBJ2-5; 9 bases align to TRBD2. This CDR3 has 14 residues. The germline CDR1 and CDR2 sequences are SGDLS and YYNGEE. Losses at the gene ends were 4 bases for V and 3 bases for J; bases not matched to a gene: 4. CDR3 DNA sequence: TGTGCCAGCAGCAAGCGGGGGGTGGAAGAGACCCAGTACTTC. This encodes CASSKRGVEETQYF. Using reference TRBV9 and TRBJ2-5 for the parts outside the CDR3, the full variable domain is DSGVTQTPKHLITATGQRVTLRCSPRSGDLSVYWYQQSLDQGLQFLIQYYNGEERAKGNILERFSAQQFPDLHSELNLSSLELGDSALYFCASSKRGVEETQYFGPGTRLLVL.

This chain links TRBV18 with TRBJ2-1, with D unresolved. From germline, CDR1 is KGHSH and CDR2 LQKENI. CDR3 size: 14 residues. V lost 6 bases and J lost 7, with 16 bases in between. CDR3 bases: TGTGCCAGCTCGTTAGAGAGGTTTTGGAATGAGCAGTTCTTC. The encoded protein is CASSLERFWNEQFF.

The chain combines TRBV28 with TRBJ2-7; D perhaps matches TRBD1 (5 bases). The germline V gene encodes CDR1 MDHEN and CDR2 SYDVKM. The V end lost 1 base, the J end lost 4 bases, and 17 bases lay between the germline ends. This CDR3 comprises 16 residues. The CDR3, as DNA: TGTGCCAGCAGTTTATTTGCTGGGCAGGGCTTTTACGAGCAGTACTTC. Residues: CASSLFAGQGFYEQYF.

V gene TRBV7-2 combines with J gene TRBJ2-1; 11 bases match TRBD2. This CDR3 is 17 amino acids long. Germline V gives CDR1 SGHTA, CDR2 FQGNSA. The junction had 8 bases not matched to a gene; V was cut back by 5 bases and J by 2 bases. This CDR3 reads CASSDIRLAGTYNEQFF. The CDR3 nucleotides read TGTGCCAGCAGCGATATCCGACTAGCGGGGACCTACAATGAGCAGTTCTTC.